What follows describes a single T cell receptor (beta chain). Libraries were prepared by immunoSEQ multiplex PCR; TCRdb keeps only in-frame clonotypes and omits some of them. The sample has approximately 170,000 clones; over 70% are singletons. The data belong to a study of blood T cell repertoires in COVID-19. The CDR3 runs to 13 residues. V lost 0 bases to trimming and J lost 10 bases, with 12 bases between them. CDR1 is MNHEY and CDR2 is SVGAGI in the germline V gene. This clonotype originated in a woman in her seventies who had recovered from COVID-19. The chain employs TRBV6-5 and TRBJ1-1; D gene uncertain. The source material was peripheral blood. The CDR3 protein is CASSYSSGAGAFF. The CDR3 DNA reads as TGTGCCAGCAGTTACTCGAGCGGAGCGGGAGCTTTCTTT.